This T cell receptor beta chain was captured by sequencing in a study of post-analysis software for immune sequencing data. The ends were cut back, 0 bases at V and 10 bases at J, with 14 bases in the middle. This CDR3 is built from 14 residues. Germline V CDR1 and CDR2: SGHRS, YFSETQ. Concerning this clonotype itself: The antigen is not known.

Each TCR beta cDNA library carried unique molecular identifiers. Each CDR3 protein gets one entry after TCRdb re-called the PCR reads with MiXCR. Of approximately 690,000 distinct CDR3 sequences listed, more than 50% are singletons. Study-wide points: Roughly five TRBV segments appeared more often in patients than in controls, and TRBV5-6, TRBV5-1 and TRBV20-1 were among these.

V gene TRBV5-1 combines with J gene TRBJ2-1, with no clear D. Sample: blood. The receptor comes from a girl aged 2 to 9 with multiple sclerosis. Here the CDR3 DNA reads TGCGCCAGCAGCTTGGGTATCGTATCAGACGAGCAGTTCTTC. Protein product: CASSLGIVSDEQFF.